This is a list of T cell receptor beta chains from one sample in a study of identical twins. TCRdb ran MiXCR on the 5' RACE reads and lists one entry per CDR3 protein. The sample holds 1.5 million to 2 million distinct CDR3 sequences; about 31% are singletons and the top ten take under 0.35%. Sequencing used cord blood. These receptors all come from a newborn girl in good health. CDR3s include the opening cysteine and the closing phenylalanine or tryptophan. D genes are given only for firm matches. Clone size, where shown, is once, few, many, or a class for clones that have expanded.

size | J | V | D | CDR3 | DNA
- | TRBJ1-2 | TRBV7-9 | TRBD1 | CASSPKTGPYGYTF | TGTGCCAGCAGCCCTAAGACAGGGCCCTATGGCTACACCTTC
few | TRBJ1-1 | TRBV2 | TRBD1 | CASRTGVGNTEAFF | TGTGCCAGCAGGACAGGGGTGGGGAACACTGAAGCTTTCTTT
- | TRBJ2-1 | TRBV20-1 | - | CSAEKVGAYNEQFF | TGCAGTGCTGAAAAAGTGGGAGCCTACAATGAGCAGTTCTTC
- | TRBJ2-5 | TRBV11-3 | TRBD2 | CASSLGKTGTSGRNEQYF | TGTGCCAGCAGCTTAGGGAAAACCGGGACTAGCGGGAGAAATGAGCAGTACTTC
- | TRBJ2-3 | TRBV6-1 | TRBD2 | CASSEVAGGPVDTQYF | TGTGCCAGCAGTGAAGTAGCGGGGGGGCCGGTAGATACGCAGTATTTT
- | TRBJ2-4 | TRBV11-3 | - | CASSGPKYNEQYF | TGTGCCAGCAGCGGACCAAAATACAATGAGCAGTACTTC
- | TRBJ2-7 | TRBV21-1 | - | CASSKASLAGAYEQYF | TGTGCCAGCAGCAAAGCCTCTCTAGCGGGAGCCTACGAGCAGTACTTC
- | TRBJ2-1 | TRBV5-1 | TRBD2 | CASSSRTSGAPFNEQFF | TGCGCCAGCAGCTCCCGGACTAGCGGGGCCCCTTTTAATGAGCAGTTCTTC
- | TRBJ2-7 | TRBV4-1 | TRBD2 | CASTRGLAGGSSYEQYF | TGCGCCAGCACCCGGGGACTAGCGGGGGGCTCATCCTACGAGCAGTACTTC
few | TRBJ1-2 | TRBV12-3/TRBV12-4 | TRBD1 | CASRPNRGGNYGYTF | TGTGCCAGCAGACCCAACAGGGGCGGGAACTATGGCTACACCTTC
- | TRBJ2-7 | TRBV6-2/TRBV6-3 | - | CASSRPTRDEQYF | TGTGCCAGCAGTCGCCCGACTAGAGACGAGCAGTACTTC
few | TRBJ1-6 | TRBV5-1 | TRBD1 | CASSIGQGGNSPLHF | TGCGCCAGCAGCATCGGACAGGGGGGGAATTCACCCCTCCACTTT
- | TRBJ2-2 | TRBV7-2 | - | CASSPGRIPNTGELFF | TGTGCCAGCAGCCCCGGACGGATTCCGAACACCGGGGAGCTGTTTTTT
few | TRBJ2-1 | TRBV4-2 | TRBD2 | CASSPRILAGYNEQFF | TGTGCCAGCAGCCCTCGGATACTAGCGGGCTACAATGAGCAGTTCTTC
- | TRBJ2-1 | TRBV3-1 | TRBD2 | CASSQLAVYNEQFF | TGTGCCAGCAGCCAACTAGCGGTATACAATGAGCAGTTCTTC
many | TRBJ1-4 | TRBV6-5 | - | CASSYSPSGDKLFF | TGTGCCAGCAGTTACTCTCCGTCTGGGGATAAACTGTTTTTT
few | TRBJ2-1 | TRBV5-1 | - | CASGRDGLTYNEQFF | TGCGCCAGCGGCCGGGACGGACTCACCTACAATGAGCAGTTCTTC
few | TRBJ1-2 | TRBV27 | TRBD1 | CASSYTETGLYGYTF | TGTGCCAGCAGTTACACAGAGACAGGGCTCTATGGCTACACCTTC
few | TRBJ2-3 | TRBV10-3 | - | CAISESKTRSTDTQYF | TGTGCCATCAGTGAGTCGAAGACTAGGAGCACAGATACGCAGTATTTT
few | TRBJ2-1 | TRBV28 | - | CASSLGSSGETQFF | TGTGCCAGCAGTTTAGGATCTAGTGGGGAGACCCAGTTCTTC
- | TRBJ2-3 | TRBV3-1 | TRBD2 | CASSQDWTRGTQYF | TGTGCCAGCAGCCAAGACTGGACTAGGGGTACGCAGTATTTT
- | TRBJ2-1 | TRBV10-3 | TRBD1 | CAMYWTRDSSYNEQFF | TGTGCCATGTACTGGACCCGGGACAGCTCCTACAATGAGCAGTTCTTC
- | TRBJ2-7 | TRBV12-3/TRBV12-4 | TRBD1 | CASSPATGYEQYF | TGTGCCAGCAGCCCCGCGACAGGGTACGAGCAGTACTTC
- | TRBJ1-2 | TRBV24-1 | TRBD1 | CATGRTGGDGYTF | TGTGCCACCGGTAGAACAGGGGGCGATGGCTACACCTTC
- | TRBJ1-2 | TRBV12-5 | - | CASCLTNYGYTF | TGTGCTAGTTGTTTGACTAACTATGGCTACACCTTC
- | TRBJ1-6 | TRBV7-9 | TRBD1 | CASNRDRINSPLHF | TGTGCCAGCAACCGGGACAGGATAAATTCACCCCTCCACTTT
few | TRBJ1-4 | TRBV7-9 | - | CASSLEAPPDEKLFF | TGTGCCAGCAGCTTAGAGGCTCCCCCTGATGAAAAACTGTTTTTT
- | TRBJ2-7 | TRBV21-1 | - | CASSKGAADGIYEQYF | TGTGCCAGCAGCAAAGGGGCGGCAGACGGAATCTACGAGCAGTACTTC
- | TRBJ2-5 | TRBV7-9 | - | CASSPYEQETQYF | TGTGCCAGCAGCCCCTATGAGCAAGAGACCCAGTACTTC
- | TRBJ2-3 | TRBV14 | TRBD1 | CASSLLGQGAKDTQYF | TGTGCCAGCAGCCTCCTCGGACAGGGGGCGAAAGATACGCAGTATTTT
few | TRBJ2-7 | TRBV4-2 | - | CASSAGLNSYEQYF | TGTGCCAGCAGCGCCGGACTAAACTCCTACGAGCAGTACTTC
- | TRBJ2-7 | TRBV5-1 | - | CASSLGLDSVSYERYF | TGCGCCAGCAGCTTGGGATTGGACAGTGTCTCCTACGAGCGGTACTTC
- | TRBJ2-3 | TRBV2 | - | CASSEETDTQYF | TGTGCCAGCAGTGAAGAGACAGATACGCAGTATTTT
few | TRBJ2-1 | TRBV2 | - | CASSEGAGLNEQFF | TGTGCCAGCAGTGAAGGGGCAGGCCTCAATGAGCAGTTCTTC
- | TRBJ2-1 | TRBV6-6 | - | CASSYSSPSPSYNEQFF | TGTGCCAGCAGTTACTCGTCACCTTCGCCCTCCTACAATGAGCAGTTCTTC
- | TRBJ2-5 | TRBV12-3/TRBV12-4 | - | CASSGSSREQYF | TGTGCCAGCAGTGGCTCTAGCCGTGAGCAGTACTTC
few | TRBJ2-7 | TRBV7-2 | TRBD2 | CASSLDTSGPSYEQYF | TGTGCCAGCAGCTTGGACACTAGCGGACCCTCCTACGAGCAGTACTTC